The 28 T cell receptor beta chains in this list originate from one sample, sequenced in a study of blood T cell repertoires in COVID-19. The repertoire was sequenced with immunoSEQ multiplex PCR; TCRdb's copy has only in-frame clones and lacks some. The sample has about 230,000 clones; about 80% are singletons. The sample comprised peripheral blood. The receptor source for this set is a man aged 45-65 years with active or convalescent COVID-19.

This clone has just one count. J is TRBJ1-4 and V is TRBV11-2; D unclear. This CDR3 comprises 16 residues. Trimming took 5 bases from V and 7 from J, leaving 20 bases between them. Germline V gives CDR1 SGHAT, CDR2 FQNNGV. The CDR3 here is CASSPPWPLPGEKLFF. CDR3 coding DNA: TGTGCCAGCAGCCCCCCCTGGCCCTTGCCGGGTGAAAAACTGTTTTTT.

This clone appeared a few times. The chain uses TRBV7-2 and TRBJ2-1; weak D call: TRBD2 (7 bases). The germline V gene has CDR1 SGHTA and CDR2 FQGNSA. V dropped 4 bases and J dropped 6 bases, with 13 bases sitting between them. CDR3 length equals 14 residues. The DNA for the CDR3 is TGTGCCAGCAGCTCCTTCCGGGGGGCCAATGAGCAGTTCTTC. This translates into CASSSFRGANEQFF.

The gene calls are TRBV6-4 and TRBJ2-3; D possibly corresponds to TRBD2 (6 bases). This CDR3 is 14 amino acids long. From germline, CDR1 is MRHNA and CDR2 SNTAGT. Trimming took off 3 bases at V and 6 bases at J, with 13 bases between the two ends. The chain's CDR3 is CASSEEGQSDTQYF. The CDR3 nucleotides are TGTGCCAGCAGTGAGGAGGGGCAATCTGATACGCAGTATTTT.

The CDR3 DNA reads TGTGCCAGCAGTTACAGGGACAGGCCCTACGAGCAGTACTTC. As protein: CASSYRDRPYEQYF. This rearrangement joins TRBV6-5 to TRBJ2-7; TRBD1 matches at 8 bases. The germline gives CDR1 MNHEY, CDR2 SVGAGI. The CDR3 covers 14 residues. V lost 2 bases and J lost 2; bases outside the gene matches: 2.

The CDR3, as DNA: TGTGCCAGCTCACGGGAGCGCACTGGGGCCAACGTCCTGACTTTC. Its translation is CASSRERTGANVLTF. The chain has TRBV18 and TRBJ2-6, with D possibly TRBD2 on 5 matching bases. The CDR3 is 15 amino acids. V lost 4 bases and J 2 bases, leaving 9 bases between the germline ends. In germline, CDR1 is KGHSH, CDR2 LQKENI. Full variable domain (outside the CDR3, taken from reference TRBV18 and TRBJ2-6): NAGVMQNPRHLVRRRGQEARLRCSPMKGHSHVYWYRQLPEEGLKFMVYLQKENIIDESGMPKERFSAEFPKEGPSILRIQQVVRGDSAAYFCASSRERTGANVLTFGAGSRLTVL.

V and J are TRBV2 and TRBJ2-1, with a tentative D call TRBD1 (6 bases). Germline V gene sequence: CDR1 SNHLY, CDR2 FYNNEI. Deletions cut 6 bases from V and 0 bases from J, with 12 bases between. The CDR3 spans 15 residues. The CDR3 here is CASRGHQTSYNEQFF. The CDR3 DNA reads TGTGCCAGCAGGGGACACCAAACCTCCTACAATGAGCAGTTCTTC.

This chain connects TRBV29-1 to TRBJ2-5; D unresolved. Trimming removed 5 bases from V and 5 bases from J, with 15 bases in between. Germline CDR1 reads SQVTM; CDR2 reads ANQGSEA. CDR3 length equals 13 residues. Here the CDR3 reads CSVQYDPGETQYF. As DNA, the CDR3 is TGCAGCGTTCAGTACGACCCCGGGGAGACCCAGTACTTC. Full variable domain (remainder filled in from reference TRBV29-1 and TRBJ2-5): SAVISQKPSRDICQRGTSLTIQCQVDSQVTMMFWYRQQPGQSLTLIATANQGSEATYESGFVIDKFPISRPNLTFSTLTVSNMSPEDSSIYLCSVQYDPGETQYFGPGTRLLVL.

V and J are TRBV4-2 and TRBJ1-2; TRBD1 might be the D (6 bases). Trimming shortened V by 3 bases and J by 3 bases, and 11 bases separated the two germline ends. The CDR3 consists of 14 residues. CDR1 and CDR2 from the germline V gene are LGHNA and YNFKEQ. The CDR3 region has the DNA TGTGCCAGCAGCCAGGGGGACACCCACTATGGCTACACCTTC. Translating it yields CASSQGDTHYGYTF.

This sequence joins TRBV20-1 and TRBJ2-7; 7 positions agree with TRBD1. Germline CDR1 DFQATT, CDR2 SNEGSKA (reference sequence). V dropped 3 bases and J dropped 3; count of bases not matched to a gene: 2. This CDR3 has 12 amino acids. For the CDR3, the DNA is TGCAGTGCTAGTCCAGGGGGCTACGAGCAGTACTTC. This sequence encodes CSASPGGYEQYF.

V usage is TRBV7-8 and J usage is TRBJ1-5, with D uncertain. The CDR3 runs 12 residues. Germline V CDR1 and CDR2: SGHVS, FQNEAQ. Trimming removed 0 bases from V and 10 bases from J, with 7 bases in between. DNA for the CDR3: TGTGCCAGCAGCTTAGCGACGGGTCCCCAGCATTTT. It yields the protein CASSLATGPQHF. Looking up the rest from reference TRBV7-8 and TRBJ1-5 gives the full variable domain: GAGVSQSPRYKVAKRGQDVALRCDPISGHVSLFWYQQALGQGPEFLTYFQNEAQLDKSGLPSDRFFAERPEGSVSTLKIQRTQQEDSAVYLCASSLATGPQHFGDGTRLSIL.

The chain recombines TRBV9 with TRBJ1-1; 7 nucleotides match TRBD1. Germline V CDR1 and CDR2: SGDLS, YYNGEE. V gave up 3 bases and J gave up 1 base; unmatched junction bases: 6. This CDR3 contains 15 residues. CDR3 protein: CASSATGVANTEAFF. CDR3 nucleotide sequence: TGTGCCAGCAGCGCAACAGGGGTGGCGAACACTGAAGCTTTCTTT. The full variable domain, with the rest looked up from reference TRBV9 and TRBJ1-1, is DSGVTQTPKHLITATGQRVTLRCSPRSGDLSVYWYQQSLDQGLQFLIQYYNGEERAKGNILERFSAQQFPDLHSELNLSSLELGDSALYFCASSATGVANTEAFFGQGTRLTVV.

The chain couples TRBV6-5 to TRBJ2-7; 9 bases align to TRBD1. Germline trimming cut 4 bases from V and 3 bases from J; bases unmatched to any gene: 4. Germline-derived CDR1 and CDR2 are MNHEY and SVGAGI. The CDR3 covers 14 residues. The CDR3 reads CASSSGTGSYEQYF. For the CDR3, the DNA is TGTGCCAGCAGTTCCGGGACAGGGAGCTACGAGCAGTACTTC.

The V call is TRBV18, the J call TRBJ2-7; weak D call: TRBD1 (5 bases). The CDR3 is 13 residues long. The V and J ends lost 0 bases and 6 bases respectively, with 9 bases between them. Germline values: CDR1 KGHSH, CDR2 LQKENI. The chain's CDR3 is CASSPPQGGEQYF. The CDR3 DNA is TGTGCCAGCTCACCACCTCAGGGTGGCGAGCAGTACTTC.

The chain carries TRBV3-1 (or the pseudogene TRBV3-2) and TRBJ2-7; D is ambiguous. Germline CDR1 reads LGHDT; CDR2 reads YNNKEL (reference sequence). The CDR3 covers 15 residues. Trimming stripped 0 bases from V and 4 bases from J, with 13 bases between. CDR3 DNA sequence: TGTGCCAGCAGCCAAGATCAGTTCAGGCAGTACGAGCAGTACTTC. Encoded protein: CASSQDQFRQYEQYF.

V and J are TRBV29-1 and TRBJ2-7; 9 positions match TRBD1. The V gene's germline CDR1 is SQVTM and CDR2 ANQGSEA. The CDR3 consists of 13 residues. J gave up 7 bases and V 1 base, and 5 bases lay outside the gene matches. The CDR3 is CSVEARDRGEQYF. In DNA form, the CDR3 reads TGCAGCGTTGAAGCCCGAGACAGGGGGGAGCAGTACTTC.

The rearrangement joins TRBV5-4 to TRBJ1-2; TRBD1 matches 10 bases. The length of the CDR3 is 15 residues. The germline gives CDR1 SGHNT, CDR2 YYREEE (reference sequence). The V gene end was trimmed by 5 bases and the J gene end by 4 bases; junction bases not matched to a gene: 8. CDR3 amino acids: CASRNPGQGLYGYTF. Here the CDR3 DNA reads TGTGCCAGCAGGAACCCGGGACAGGGGCTCTATGGCTACACCTTC.

V gene TRBV5-4 combines with J gene TRBJ2-7; TRBD2 matches 7 bases. Per germline, CDR1 SGHNT and CDR2 YYREEE (reference sequence). Unmatched junction bases numbered 13, after V lost 4 bases and J lost 6 bases. The CDR3 consists of 15 residues. CDR3 DNA sequence: TGTGCCAGCAGCCCTGGAGGGAGGGACCGTCTCGAGCAGTACTTC. It specifies CASSPGGRDRLEQYF.

The V and J genes are TRBV30 and TRBJ1-1, with 7 bases lining up with TRBD1. Germline lookup yields CDR1 GTSNPN and CDR2 SVGIG (reference sequence). This CDR3 has 14 residues. V lost 7 bases and J lost 4; bases outside the gene matches: 12. DNA of the CDR3: TGTGCCTACTCGACAGGGAACCCCGGCACTGAAGCTTTCTTT. Translated, it gives CAYSTGNPGTEAFF.

This chain connects TRBV28 to TRBJ1-1; D is ambiguous. This CDR3 has 14 amino acids. The ends were cut back, 3 bases at V and 5 bases at J, with 13 bases in the middle. CDR1 is MDHEN and CDR2 is SYDVKM in the germline V gene. DNA of the CDR3: TGTGCCAGCAGTTTGGGAGGGTTTGAGACTGAAGCTTTCTTT. Translated: CASSLGGFETEAFF.

This chain connects TRBV27 to TRBJ1-4; D is perhaps TRBD1 (5 bases). Germline CDR1 MNHEY, CDR2 SMNVEV (reference sequence). The ends were cut back, 0 bases at V and 5 bases at J, with 7 bases in the middle. This CDR3 has 14 residues. CDR3 coding DNA: TGTGCCAGCAGTTTATCGGGGCCCAATGAAAAACTGTTTTTT. Amino acids: CASSLSGPNEKLFF.

The gene calls are TRBV9 and TRBJ2-1; TRBD1 aligns across 9 bases. CDR1 and CDR2 from the germline V gene are SGDLS and YYNGEE. The CDR3 loop spans 15 amino acids. V lost 0 bases to trimming and J lost 9 bases; unmatched junction nucleotides: 7. The CDR3 coding sequence is TGTGCCAGCAGCGTAGGGGGACAGGGTGGGAGTGAGCAGTTCTTC. Translation gives CASSVGGQGGSEQFF.

The V gene is TRBV28, the J gene TRBJ1-2; D is possibly TRBD1 (5 bases). Looked up from germline, CDR1 is MDHEN and CDR2 is SYDVKM. The CDR3 is 14 residues long. Trimming left V 4 bases short and J 5 bases short, with 14 bases between. The DNA of the CDR3 is TGTGCCAGCAGTTCAGGGAAGAAAGAATATGGCTACACCTTC. Its translation: CASSSGKKEYGYTF.

The J gene is TRBJ1-2, the V gene TRBV11-2, with TRBD1 identical over 12 bases. After removal of 2 bases from V and 6 bases from J, the junction contained 4 bases not matched to a gene. The germline V gene encodes CDR1 SGHAT and CDR2 FQNNGV. The CDR3 is made up of 15 amino acids. The CDR3 sequence: CASSLRGTGGDGYTF. The CDR3 region has the DNA TGTGCCAGCAGCTTAAGGGGGACAGGGGGCGATGGCTACACCTTC. Full variable domain (missing parts from reference TRBV11-2 and TRBJ1-2): EAGVAQSPRYKIIEKRQSVAFWCNPISGHATLYWYQQILGQGPKLLIQFQNNGVVDDSQLPKDRFSAERLKGVDSTLKIQPAKLEDSAVYLCASSLRGTGGDGYTFGSGTRLTVV.

This clone was seen a few times. The chain couples TRBV2 to TRBJ1-5, with TRBD1 matching 8 bases. The germline gives CDR1 SNHLY, CDR2 FYNNEI. The CDR3 covers 15 residues. The J segment lost 6 bases and the V segment lost 3 bases, leaving 7 bases of the junction unmatched. The CDR3 DNA sequence: TGTGCCAGCAGTGACCAAACAGGGGGAGGTCAGCCCCAGCATTTT. This codes for CASSDQTGGGQPQHF.

The chain couples TRBV5-1 to TRBJ2-7, with 9 nucleotides matching TRBD2. V lost 5 bases, J lost 2 bases, and 8 bases stayed unmatched. Germline CDR1 is SGHRS and CDR2 is YFSETQ. The CDR3 runs to 15 residues. CDR3: CASRPSGGPTYEQYF. DNA for the CDR3: TGCGCCAGCAGACCCAGCGGGGGGCCTACCTACGAGCAGTACTTC.

This chain joins TRBV5-6 and TRBJ1-3; D unclear. The V and J ends lost 3 bases and 5 bases respectively, with 15 bases between them. This CDR3 region has 15 residues. CDR1 is SGHDT and CDR2 is YYEEEE in the germline V gene. The CDR3 sequence: CASSSAARGRNTIYF. CDR3 sequence (DNA): TGTGCCAGCAGCTCCGCGGCGAGAGGGAGAAACACCATATATTTT.

The J gene is TRBJ2-3, the V gene TRBV6-2 or TRBV6-3, with D uncertain. With 6 bases removed from V and 0 bases from J, the gap between germline ends came to 7 bases. The CDR3 length is 13 residues. The germline V gene has CDR1 MNHEY and CDR2 SVGEGT. This CDR3 reads CASSLLSTDTQYF. DNA of the CDR3: TGTGCCAGCAGCTTACTCAGCACAGATACGCAGTATTTT.

This chain links TRBV7-2 with TRBJ2-7; 11 bases align to TRBD2. This CDR3 comprises 14 residues. Germline CDR1 and CDR2: SGHTA and FQGNSA. The V and J ends lost 6 bases and 3 bases, in that order; junction bases with no gene match: 4. The CDR3 DNA sequence: TGTGCCAGCAGTATAGCGGGGGGGCGCTACGAGCAGTACTTC. Translation: CASSIAGGRYEQYF.